Listed below are T cell receptor beta chains from one sample, sequenced in a study of cytotoxic CD8 clonotypes in ibrutinib-treated CLL. Assay used: immunoSEQ multiplex PCR; TCRdb lists only in-frame clones, some missing. The top ten hold roughly 12% of the sample, which has 150,000 to 250,000 clones, about two thirds seen once. The material was PBMCs, obtained after 24 months of ibrutinib treatment. The origin of the receptors is a human donor with chronic lymphocytic leukemia. The CDR3 runs from the conserved cysteine through the conserved F or W. The D gene is left open where the match is weak. Clone size, where shown, is once, few, many, or a class for clones that have expanded.

size | J | V | D | CDR3 | DNA
- | TRBJ1-5 | TRBV29-1 | - | CSVGWGDQPQHF | TGCAGCGTTGGGTGGGGGGATCAGCCCCAGCATTTT
- | TRBJ2-5 | TRBV25-1 | TRBD1 | CASSRVPGTGEETQYF | TGTGCCAGCAGTAGAGTACCTGGGACAGGTGAGGAGACCCAGTACTTC
- | TRBJ2-7 | TRBV7-6 | - | CASSLYSGNYEQYF | TGTGCCAGCAGCTTATATAGCGGAAACTACGAGCAGTACTTC
- | TRBJ1-3 | TRBV11-3 | TRBD1 | CASSLGTGSGNTIYF | TGTGCCAGCAGCTTAGGGACAGGGAGCGGAAACACCATATATTTT
- | TRBJ2-2 | TRBV6-5 | TRBD1 | CASRRQGAVTGELFF | TGTGCCAGCAGGCGACAGGGGGCCGTCACCGGGGAGCTGTTTTTT
- | TRBJ1-5 | TRBV2 | - | CASSDVSSNQPQHF | TGTGCCAGCAGTGACGTCTCTAGCAATCAGCCCCAGCATTTT
few | TRBJ2-1 | TRBV27 | - | CASSSSVSSYNEQFF | TGTGCCAGCAGTTCTAGCGTAAGCTCCTACAATGAGCAGTTCTTC
- | TRBJ1-1 | TRBV10-1 | TRBD1 | CASSRDRFCTEAFF | TGCGCCAGCAGCCGGGACAGGTTTTGCACTGAAGCTTTCTTT
once | TRBJ2-2 | TRBV19 | - | CASSTRLNTGELFF | TGTGCCAGTAGTACGCGACTGAACACCGGGGAGCTGTTTTTT
- | TRBJ2-1 | TRBV6-1 | TRBD2 | CASSERYYFFSGLAGGSSYNEQFF | TGTGCCAGCAGTGAACGATATTATTTCTTTTCAGGACTAGCGGGAGGTTCATCCTACAATGAGCAGTTCTTC
- | TRBJ2-5 | TRBV5-1 | - | CASSFQQSQETQYF | TGCGCCAGCAGCTTCCAACAGTCCCAAGAGACCCAGTACTTC
- | TRBJ2-5 | TRBV5-1 | TRBD1 | CASRGQDQETQYF | TGCGCCAGCAGGGGACAGGATCAAGAGACCCAGTACTTC
- | TRBJ2-5 | TRBV15 | - | CATSRVAAETQYF | TGTGCCACCAGCAGGGTAGCTGCTGAGACCCAGTACTTC
- | TRBJ2-1 | TRBV7-2 | TRBD1 | CASSRDSNSDEQFF | TGTGCCAGCAGCCGGGACAGCAATTCGGATGAGCAGTTCTTC
- | TRBJ1-2 | TRBV6-5 | - | CASSYSGAPNYGYTF | TGTGCCAGCAGTTACTCTGGGGCCCCTAACTATGGCTACACCTTC
- | TRBJ2-1 | TRBV9 | TRBD2 | CASSVASGNEQFF | TGTGCCAGCAGCGTAGCTAGCGGAAATGAGCAGTTCTTC
- | TRBJ2-5 | TRBV27 | - | CASSPRTQYF | TGTGCCAGCAGTCCAAGGACCCAGTACTTC
few | TRBJ1-2 | TRBV27 | - | CASSYSSRSYGYTF | TGTGCCAGCAGTTACAGTTCGCGCTCCTATGGCTACACCTTC
- | TRBJ2-7 | TRBV18 | - | CASSQIDAYEQYF | TGTGCCAGCTCACAGATCGACGCCTACGAGCAGTACTTC
- | TRBJ2-7 | TRBV6-6 | - | CASSTDSTSYEQYF | TGTGCCAGCAGCACGGACAGCACTTCCTACGAGCAGTACTTC
- | TRBJ2-3 | TRBV5-4 | - | CASSLRLNTDTQYF | TGTGCCAGCAGCTTACGACTGAACACAGATACGCAGTATTTT
few | TRBJ1-2 | TRBV4-3 | TRBD1 | CASSPGTGGIWVDGYTF | TGCGCCAGCAGCCCTGGGACAGGGGGTATATGGGTGGATGGCTACACCTTC
- | TRBJ2-2 | TRBV7-3 | TRBD2 | CASSLDLGLAGGGGELFF | TGTGCCAGCAGCCTAGATCTCGGACTAGCGGGAGGAGGAGGGGAGCTGTTTTTT
- | TRBJ2-2 | TRBV6-5 | - | CASSFISTGELFF | TGTGCCAGCAGTTTTATCTCAACCGGGGAGCTGTTTTTT
- | TRBJ2-2 | TRBV10-1 | - | CASSDLGGELFF | TGCGCCAGCAGTGATCTTGGCGGGGAGCTGTTTTTT
few | TRBJ2-1 | TRBV7-6 | TRBD1 | CASSPELGQGSSYNEQFF | TGTGCCAGCAGCCCGGAACTAGGACAGGGAAGCTCCTACAATGAGCAGTTCTTC
- | TRBJ2-1 | TRBV7-9 | TRBD2 | CASSSLSGRSYNEQFF | TGTGCCAGCAGCTCATTGAGCGGGAGATCCTACAATGAGCAGTTCTTC
few | TRBJ1-2 | TRBV23-1 | - | CASSQGSGQEGYTF | TGCGCCAGCAGTCAAGGGTCAGGGCAGGAAGGCTACACCTTC
few | TRBJ2-1 | TRBV5-1 | TRBD1 | CASSLVSGQGGNEQFF | TGCGCCAGCAGCTTGGTGTCGGGACAGGGAGGCAATGAGCAGTTCTTC
once | TRBJ2-7 | TRBV5-1 | - | CASSLLNRDIHEQYF | TGCGCCAGCAGCTTGTTGAACAGGGATATCCACGAGCAGTACTTC
- | TRBJ2-7 | TRBV9 | TRBD2 | CASSVASGSGYEQYF | TGTGCCAGCAGCGTAGCTAGCGGGTCCGGTTACGAGCAGTACTTC
- | TRBJ2-5 | TRBV4-3 | TRBD1 | CASSQEFGNTGTVQETQYF | TGCGCCAGCAGCCAAGAGTTTGGCAACACCGGGACAGTCCAAGAGACCCAGTACTTC
- | TRBJ2-7 | TRBV28 | - | CASSLWHEQYF | TGTGCCAGCAGTTTATGGCACGAGCAGTACTTC
- | TRBJ1-2 | TRBV10-3 | - | CAIKREDGYTF | TGTGCCATCAAGAGGGAGGATGGCTACACCTTC
- | TRBJ2-1 | TRBV11-2 | - | CASSLFGGDNEQFF | TGTGCCAGCAGCTTATTCGGTGGTGACAATGAGCAGTTCTTC
- | TRBJ1-2 | TRBV28 | TRBD1 | CASYDLDRGLHGGYTF | TGTGCCAGCTACGACCTGGACAGGGGGCTTCATGGTGGCTACACCTTC
few | TRBJ1-2 | TRBV7-2 | - | CASSRQDPNYGYTF | TGTGCCAGCAGTAGACAGGACCCTAACTATGGCTACACCTTC
- | TRBJ2-7 | TRBV28 | - | CASSFPAAGGEVNEQYF | TGTGCCAGCAGTTTCCCGGCGGCAGGGGGGGAGGTAAACGAGCAGTACTTC
- | TRBJ2-4 | TRBV9 | - | CASSSRGGRNNIQYF | TGTGCCAGCAGCTCCCGAGGTGGGAGGAACAACATTCAGTACTTC
- | TRBJ2-7 | TRBV21-1 | - | CASSKTVALAPDAGSSYEQYF | TGTGCCAGCAGCAAAACTGTCGCGTTAGCCCCAGACGCGGGGAGCTCCTACGAGCAGTACTTC
once | TRBJ2-1 | TRBV7-9 | TRBD2 | CASSLSTSGSVYEQFF | TGTGCCAGCAGCTTATCTACTAGCGGGAGTGTCTATGAGCAGTTCTTC
- | TRBJ2-2 | TRBV7-3 | TRBD2 | CASSSRLAGGRTGELFF | TGTGCCAGCAGCTCAAGGCTAGCGGGAGGGAGGACCGGGGAGCTGTTTTTT
- | TRBJ2-3 | TRBV4-3 | - | CASSQSGRPSTDTQYF | TGCGCCAGCAGCCAGTCTGGGCGACCGAGCACAGATACGCAGTATTTT
- | TRBJ2-1 | TRBV5-8 | TRBD2 | CASSLGLAGVYNEQFF | TGTGCCAGCAGCTTAGGACTAGCGGGGGTATACAATGAGCAGTTCTTC
- | TRBJ1-2 | TRBV5-6 | - | CASRARRRRDDGYTF | TGTGCCAGCAGAGCGAGGCGTAGGAGGGACGATGGCTACACCTTC
- | TRBJ1-5 | TRBV10-3 | - | CAISEQGYQPQHF | TGTGCCATCAGTGAGCAGGGGTATCAGCCCCAGCATTTT
- | TRBJ1-1 | TRBV18 | TRBD1 | CASSPGQGFRSEAFF | TGTGCCAGCTCACCCGGACAGGGGTTTAGATCTGAAGCTTTCTTT
- | TRBJ2-1 | TRBV7-6 | TRBD2 | CASSLVAGGINEQFF | TGTGCCAGCAGCTTAGTAGCGGGAGGGATAAATGAGCAGTTCTTC
once | TRBJ2-3 | TRBV5-6 | - | CASSWGPISTDTQYF | TGTGCCAGCAGCTGGGGACCGATTAGCACAGATACGCAGTATTTT
- | TRBJ2-7 | TRBV6-6 | - | CASRGQIYEQYF | TGTGCCAGCAGAGGACAGATCTACGAGCAGTACTTC
- | TRBJ2-7 | TRBV5-1 | - | CASSARMSEQYF | TGCGCCAGCAGCGCCCGGATGAGTGAGCAGTACTTC
few | TRBJ2-1 | TRBV5-1 | - | CASSPLGSTSSYNEQFF | TGCGCCAGCAGCCCCTTGGGTTCGACGAGCTCCTACAATGAGCAGTTCTTC
- | TRBJ2-7 | TRBV4-1 | TRBD1 | CASSTRDREYEQYF | TGCGCCAGCAGCACCCGGGACAGGGAATACGAGCAGTACTTC
- | TRBJ2-1 | TRBV2 | TRBD2 | CASSQTSGRYNEQFF | TGTGCCAGCAGCCAGACTAGCGGGAGGTACAATGAGCAGTTCTTC
- | TRBJ2-2 | TRBV7-2 | TRBD2 | CASSSVAGGGPGELFF | TGTGCCAGCAGCTCGGTAGCGGGAGGCGGCCCCGGGGAGCTGTTTTTT